This TCR beta chain was recorded in a study of shared clonotypes between healthy human individuals. Study-wide points: Genetic and exposure-history diversity was limited by the few donors.

Notes on this clone: Its antigen remains unidentified.

The repertoire was sequenced with immunoSEQ multiplex PCR; TCRdb's copy has only in-frame clones and lacks some. This sample has some 2,000,000 clones, with 85% to 95% found just once. This receptor was taken from a man between 18 and 35 years old in good health. Sequencing used naive CD4+ T cells sorted from blood. Subset described: CD45RA+ positively selected.

The CDR3 spells CASSIDPGNTGELFF. The CDR3 region has the DNA TGTGCCAGTAGTATAGATCCAGGCAACACCGGGGAGCTGTTTTTT. The J gene is TRBJ2-2, the V gene TRBV19; D ambiguous. The CDR3 spans 15 residues. V gave up 0 bases and J gave up 2 bases, with 7 bases separating them. Germline V gene sequence: CDR1 LNHDA, CDR2 SQIVND (reference sequence).